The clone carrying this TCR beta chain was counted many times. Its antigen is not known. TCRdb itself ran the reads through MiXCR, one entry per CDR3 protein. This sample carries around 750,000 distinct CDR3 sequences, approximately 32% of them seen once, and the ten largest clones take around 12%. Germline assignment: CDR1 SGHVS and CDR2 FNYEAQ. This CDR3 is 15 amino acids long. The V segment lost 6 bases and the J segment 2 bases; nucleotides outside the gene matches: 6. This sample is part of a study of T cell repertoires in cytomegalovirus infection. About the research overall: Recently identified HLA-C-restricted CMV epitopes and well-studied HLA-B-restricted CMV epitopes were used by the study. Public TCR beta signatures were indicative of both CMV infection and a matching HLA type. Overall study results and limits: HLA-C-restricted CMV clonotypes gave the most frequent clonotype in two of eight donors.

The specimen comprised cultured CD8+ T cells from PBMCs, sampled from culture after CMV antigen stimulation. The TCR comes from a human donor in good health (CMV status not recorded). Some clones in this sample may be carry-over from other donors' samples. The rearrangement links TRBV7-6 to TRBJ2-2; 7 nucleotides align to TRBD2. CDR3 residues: CASSLPGLNTGELFF. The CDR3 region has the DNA TGTGCCAGCAGTCTACCGGGACTAAACACCGGGGAGCTGTTTTTT.